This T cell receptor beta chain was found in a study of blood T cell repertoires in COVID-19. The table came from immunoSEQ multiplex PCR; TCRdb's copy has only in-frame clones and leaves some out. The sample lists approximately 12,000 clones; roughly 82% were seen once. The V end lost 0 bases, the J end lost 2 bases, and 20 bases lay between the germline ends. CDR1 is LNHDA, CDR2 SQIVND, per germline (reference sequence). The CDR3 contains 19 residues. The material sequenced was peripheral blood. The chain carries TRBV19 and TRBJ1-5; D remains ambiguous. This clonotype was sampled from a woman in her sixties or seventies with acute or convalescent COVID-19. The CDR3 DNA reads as TGTGCCAGTAGTATAGATCTCGCACAGCATCATGAAGGCAATCAGCCCCAGCATTTT. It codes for CASSIDLAQHHEGNQPQHF.